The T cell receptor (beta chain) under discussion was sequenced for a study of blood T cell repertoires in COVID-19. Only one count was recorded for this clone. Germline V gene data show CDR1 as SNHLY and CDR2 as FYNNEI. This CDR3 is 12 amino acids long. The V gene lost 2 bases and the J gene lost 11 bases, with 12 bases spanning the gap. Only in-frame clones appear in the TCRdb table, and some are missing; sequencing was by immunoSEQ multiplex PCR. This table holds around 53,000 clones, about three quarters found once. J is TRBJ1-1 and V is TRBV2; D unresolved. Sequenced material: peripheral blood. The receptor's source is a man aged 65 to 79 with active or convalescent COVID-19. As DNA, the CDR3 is TGTGCCAGCAGTGAACGCGGGTTCCACGCTTTCTTT. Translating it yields CASSERGFHAFF.